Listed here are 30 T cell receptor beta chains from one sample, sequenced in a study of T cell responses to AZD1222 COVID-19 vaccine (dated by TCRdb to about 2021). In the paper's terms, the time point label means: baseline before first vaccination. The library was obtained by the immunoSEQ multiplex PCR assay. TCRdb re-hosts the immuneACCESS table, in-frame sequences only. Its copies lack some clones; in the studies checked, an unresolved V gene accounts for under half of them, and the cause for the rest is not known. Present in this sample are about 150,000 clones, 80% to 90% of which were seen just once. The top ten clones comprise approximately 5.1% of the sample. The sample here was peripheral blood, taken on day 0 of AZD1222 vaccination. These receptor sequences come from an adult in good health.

The CDR3: CASRKLAGGSDTQYF. In nucleotides, the CDR3 is TGTGCCAGCAGAAAACTAGCGGGAGGGTCAGATACGCAGTATTTT. The V call is TRBV6-5, the J call TRBJ2-3; TRBD2 agrees at 13 bases. The germline V gene encodes CDR1 MNHEY and CDR2 SVGAGI. This CDR3 has 15 residues. V lost 6 bases, J lost 4 bases, and 4 bases stayed unmatched.

The CDR3 region is CASSLGGISGNTIYF. The CDR3 nucleotides read TGTGCCAGCAGCTTAGGGGGGATAAGTGGAAACACCATATATTTT. The chain joins TRBV7-3 to TRBJ1-3; D perhaps matches TRBD1 (5 bases). The CDR3 spans 15 residues. Per the germline V gene, CDR1 is SGHTA and CDR2 is FQGTGA. Trimming removed 2 bases from V and 3 bases from J, with 11 bases in between.

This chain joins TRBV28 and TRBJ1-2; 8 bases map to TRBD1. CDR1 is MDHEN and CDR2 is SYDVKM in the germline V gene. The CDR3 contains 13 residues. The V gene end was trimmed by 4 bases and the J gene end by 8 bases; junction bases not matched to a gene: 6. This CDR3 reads CASSWVQGAGYTF. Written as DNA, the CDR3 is TGTGCCAGCAGTTGGGTGCAGGGGGCAGGCTACACCTTC.

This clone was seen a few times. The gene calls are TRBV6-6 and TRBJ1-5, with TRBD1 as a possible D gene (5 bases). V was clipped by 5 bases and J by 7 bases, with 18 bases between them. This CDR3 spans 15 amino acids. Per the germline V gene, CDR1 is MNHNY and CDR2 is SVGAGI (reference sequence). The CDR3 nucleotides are TGTGCCAGCAGTCTACTCGGACAAGGCGGGCAGCCCCAGCATTTT. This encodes CASSLLGQGGQPQHF.

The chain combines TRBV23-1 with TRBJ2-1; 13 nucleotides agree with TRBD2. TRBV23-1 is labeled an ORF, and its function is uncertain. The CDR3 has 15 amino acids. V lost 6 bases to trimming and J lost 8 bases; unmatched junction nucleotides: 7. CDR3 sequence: CASSVGLAGEHEQFF. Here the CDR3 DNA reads TGCGCCAGCAGCGTAGGACTAGCGGGGGAACATGAGCAGTTCTTC.

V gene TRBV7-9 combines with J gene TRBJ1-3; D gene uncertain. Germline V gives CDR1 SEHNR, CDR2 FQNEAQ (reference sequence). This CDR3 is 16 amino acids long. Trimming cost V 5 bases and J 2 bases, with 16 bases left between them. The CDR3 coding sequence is TGTGCCAGCAGCCCACTTGGTGAGCCTACTGGAAACACCATATATTTT. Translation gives CASSPLGEPTGNTIYF. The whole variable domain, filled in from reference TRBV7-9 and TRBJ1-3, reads DTGVSQNPRHKITKRGQNVTFRCDPISEHNRLYWYRQTLGQGPEFLTYFQNEAQLEKSRLLSDRFSAERPKGSFSTLEIQRTEQGDSAMYLCASSPLGEPTGNTIYFGEGSWLTVV.

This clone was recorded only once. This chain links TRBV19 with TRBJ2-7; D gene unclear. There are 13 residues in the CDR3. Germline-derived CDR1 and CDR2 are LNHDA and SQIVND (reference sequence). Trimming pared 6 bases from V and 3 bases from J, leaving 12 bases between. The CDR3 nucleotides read TGTGCCAGTAGAGGGCAGCCCTACTACGAGCAGTACTTC. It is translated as CASRGQPYYEQYF.

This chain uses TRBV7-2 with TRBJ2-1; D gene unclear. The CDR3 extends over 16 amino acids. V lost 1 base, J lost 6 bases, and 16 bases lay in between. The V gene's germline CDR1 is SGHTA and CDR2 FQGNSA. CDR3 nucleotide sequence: TGTGCCAGCAGCTTAGGAACGTCGTTGAGAGGCAATGAGCAGTTCTTC. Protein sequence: CASSLGTSLRGNEQFF.

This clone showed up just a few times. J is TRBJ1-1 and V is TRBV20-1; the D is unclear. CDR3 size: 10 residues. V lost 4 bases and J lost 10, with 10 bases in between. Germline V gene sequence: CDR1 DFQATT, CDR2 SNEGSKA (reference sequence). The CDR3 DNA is TGCAGTGCTACGAGGAATGGAGCTTTCTTT. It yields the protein CSATRNGAFF.

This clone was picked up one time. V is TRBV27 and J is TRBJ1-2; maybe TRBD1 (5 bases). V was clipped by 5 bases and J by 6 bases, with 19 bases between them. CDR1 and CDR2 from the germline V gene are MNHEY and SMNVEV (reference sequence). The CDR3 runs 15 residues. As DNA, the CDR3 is TGTGCCAGCAGTCCGACCCGAGGGACCGTCCATGGCTACACCTTC. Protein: CASSPTRGTVHGYTF.

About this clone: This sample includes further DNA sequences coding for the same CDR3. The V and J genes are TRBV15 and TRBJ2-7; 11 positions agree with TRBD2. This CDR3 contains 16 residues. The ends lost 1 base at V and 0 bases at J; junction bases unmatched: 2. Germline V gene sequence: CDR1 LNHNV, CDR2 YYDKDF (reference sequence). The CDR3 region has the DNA TGTGCCACCAGCAGAGGCACTAGCGGGAGCTCCTACGAGCAGTACTTC. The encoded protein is CATSRGTSGSSYEQYF.

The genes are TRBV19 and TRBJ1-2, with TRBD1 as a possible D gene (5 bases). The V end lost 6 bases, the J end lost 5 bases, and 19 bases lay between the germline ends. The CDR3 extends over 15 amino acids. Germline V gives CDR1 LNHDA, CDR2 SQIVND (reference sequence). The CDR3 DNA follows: TGTGCCAGTAGGGCCTCATCTTGGGGCGCTTATGGCTACACCTTC. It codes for CASRASSWGAYGYTF.

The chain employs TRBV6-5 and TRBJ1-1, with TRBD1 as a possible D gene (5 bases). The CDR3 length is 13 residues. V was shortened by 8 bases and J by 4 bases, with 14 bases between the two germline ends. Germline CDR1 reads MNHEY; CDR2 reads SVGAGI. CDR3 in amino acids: CASGETESTEAFF. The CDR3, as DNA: TGTGCCAGCGGAGAGACAGAGAGCACTGAAGCTTTCTTT.

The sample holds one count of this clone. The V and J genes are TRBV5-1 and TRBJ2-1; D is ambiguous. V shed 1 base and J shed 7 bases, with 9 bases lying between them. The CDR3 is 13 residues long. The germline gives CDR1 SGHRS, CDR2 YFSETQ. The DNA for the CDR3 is TGCGCCAGCAGCTTGAATATAAGGAATGAGCAGTTCTTC. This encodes CASSLNIRNEQFF.

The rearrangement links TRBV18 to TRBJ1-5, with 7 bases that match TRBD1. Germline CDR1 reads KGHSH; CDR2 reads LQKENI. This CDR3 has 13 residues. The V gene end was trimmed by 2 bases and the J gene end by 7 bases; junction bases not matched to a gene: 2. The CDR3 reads CASSPDRDQPQHF. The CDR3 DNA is TGTGCCAGCTCACCAGACAGGGACCAGCCCCAGCATTTT. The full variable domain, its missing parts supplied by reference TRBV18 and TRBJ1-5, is NAGVMQNPRHLVRRRGQEARLRCSPMKGHSHVYWYRQLPEEGLKFMVYLQKENIIDESGMPKERFSAEFPKEGPSILRIQQVVRGDSAAYFCASSPDRDQPQHFGDGTRLSIL.

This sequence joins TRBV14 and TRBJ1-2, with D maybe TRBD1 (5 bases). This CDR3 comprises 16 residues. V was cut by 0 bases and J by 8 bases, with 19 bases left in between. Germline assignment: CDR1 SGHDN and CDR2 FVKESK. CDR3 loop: CASSQDFRGIAKGYTF. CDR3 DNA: TGTGCCAGCAGCCAAGATTTCCGGGGGATAGCAAAGGGCTACACCTTC.

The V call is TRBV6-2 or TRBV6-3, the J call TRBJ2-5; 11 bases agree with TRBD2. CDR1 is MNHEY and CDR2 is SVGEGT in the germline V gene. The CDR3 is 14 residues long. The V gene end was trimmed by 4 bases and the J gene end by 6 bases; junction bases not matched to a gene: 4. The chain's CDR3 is CASSFGTSGQTQYF. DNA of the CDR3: TGTGCCAGCAGTTTCGGGACTAGCGGACAGACCCAGTACTTC.

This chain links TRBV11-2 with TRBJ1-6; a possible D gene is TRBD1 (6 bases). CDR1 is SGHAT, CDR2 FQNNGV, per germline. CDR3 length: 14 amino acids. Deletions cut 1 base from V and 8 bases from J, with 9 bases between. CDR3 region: CASSLAGAYSPLHF. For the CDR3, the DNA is TGTGCCAGCAGCTTAGCAGGGGCCTATTCACCCCTCCACTTT.

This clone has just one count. CDR3 in DNA: TGTGCCAGTAGTATAGACGACAGGGGTAGTTCCTACGAGCAGTACTTC. Translation: CASSIDDRGSSYEQYF. V gene TRBV19 combines with J gene TRBJ2-7, with 8 nucleotides matching TRBD1. The length of the CDR3 is 16 residues. V gave up 0 bases and J gave up 1 base; unmatched junction bases: 5. Germline CDR1 LNHDA, CDR2 SQIVND (reference sequence).

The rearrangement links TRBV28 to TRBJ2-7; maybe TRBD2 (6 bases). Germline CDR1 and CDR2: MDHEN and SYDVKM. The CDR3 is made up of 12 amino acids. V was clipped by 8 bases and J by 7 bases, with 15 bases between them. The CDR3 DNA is TGTGCCAGCTGGAGGGGAGTAGGGGAGCAGTACTTC. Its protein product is CASWRGVGEQYF. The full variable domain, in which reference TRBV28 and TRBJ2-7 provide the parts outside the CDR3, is DVKVTQSSRYLVKRTGEKVFLECVQDMDHENMFWYRQDPGLGLRLIYFSYDVKMKEKGDIPEGYSVSREKKERFSLILESASTNQTSMYLCASWRGVGEQYFGPGTRLTVT.

The CDR3 sequence: CATQAGTSGNIAGELFF. CDR3 coding DNA: TGCGCCACCCAAGCCGGGACTAGCGGGAATATAGCCGGGGAGCTGTTTTTT. The rearrangement joins TRBV5-1 to TRBJ2-2; TRBD2 matches 13 bases. The CDR3 length is 17 residues. The J segment lost 6 bases and the V segment lost 9 bases, leaving 14 bases of the junction unmatched. CDR1 and CDR2 from the germline V gene are SGHRS and YFSETQ.

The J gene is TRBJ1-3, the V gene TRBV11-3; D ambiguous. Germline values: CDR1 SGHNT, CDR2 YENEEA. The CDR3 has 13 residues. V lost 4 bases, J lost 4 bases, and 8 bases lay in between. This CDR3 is CASSYPSGNTIYF. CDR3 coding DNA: TGTGCCAGCAGCTATCCTAGCGGAAACACCATATATTTT. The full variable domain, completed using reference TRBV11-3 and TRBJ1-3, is EAGVVQSPRYKIIEKKQPVAFWCNPISGHNTLYWYLQNLGQGPELLIRYENEEAVDDSQLPKDRFSAERLKGVDSTLKIQPAELGDSAVYLCASSYPSGNTIYFGEGSWLTVV.

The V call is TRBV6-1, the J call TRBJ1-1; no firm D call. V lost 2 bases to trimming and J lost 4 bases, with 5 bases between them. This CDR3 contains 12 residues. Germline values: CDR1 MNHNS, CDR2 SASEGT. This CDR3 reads CASSEQSTEAFF. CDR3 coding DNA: TGTGCCAGCAGTGAACAGTCCACTGAAGCTTTCTTT.

The CDR3 spells CASRAGQVGYGYTF. In nucleotides, the CDR3 is TGTGCCAGCAGGGCGGGACAGGTCGGCTATGGCTACACCTTC. This chain uses TRBV6-5 with TRBJ1-2; 8 bases align to TRBD1. The CDR3 extends over 14 amino acids. From germline, CDR1 is MNHEY and CDR2 SVGAGI. Trimming removed 6 bases from V and 4 bases from J; junction bases left unmatched: 7.

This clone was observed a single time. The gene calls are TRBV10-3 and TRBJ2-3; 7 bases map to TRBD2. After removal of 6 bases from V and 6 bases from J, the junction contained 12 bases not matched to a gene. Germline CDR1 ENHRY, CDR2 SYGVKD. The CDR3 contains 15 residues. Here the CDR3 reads CAISPEGLVSDTQYF. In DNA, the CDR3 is TGTGCCATCAGCCCTGAAGGACTAGTGTCGGATACGCAGTATTTT.

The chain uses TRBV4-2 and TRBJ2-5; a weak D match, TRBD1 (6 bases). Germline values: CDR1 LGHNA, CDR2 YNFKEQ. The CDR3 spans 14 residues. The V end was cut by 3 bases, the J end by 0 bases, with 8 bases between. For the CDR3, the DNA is TGTGCCAGCAGCCACGGACAGAACCAAGAGACCCAGTACTTC. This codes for CASSHGQNQETQYF.

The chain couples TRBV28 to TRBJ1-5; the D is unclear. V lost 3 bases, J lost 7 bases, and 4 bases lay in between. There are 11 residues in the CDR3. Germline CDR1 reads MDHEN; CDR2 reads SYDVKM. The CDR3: CASSLGQPQHF. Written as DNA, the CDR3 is TGTGCCAGCAGTTTGGGACAGCCCCAGCATTTT.

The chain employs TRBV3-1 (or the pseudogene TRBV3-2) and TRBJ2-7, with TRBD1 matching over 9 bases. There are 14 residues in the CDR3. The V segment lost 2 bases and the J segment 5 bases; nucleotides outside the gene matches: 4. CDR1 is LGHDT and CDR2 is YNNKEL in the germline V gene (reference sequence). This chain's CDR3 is CASSQTGTGNEQYF. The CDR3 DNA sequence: TGTGCCAGCAGCCAAACCGGGACAGGGAACGAGCAGTACTTC.

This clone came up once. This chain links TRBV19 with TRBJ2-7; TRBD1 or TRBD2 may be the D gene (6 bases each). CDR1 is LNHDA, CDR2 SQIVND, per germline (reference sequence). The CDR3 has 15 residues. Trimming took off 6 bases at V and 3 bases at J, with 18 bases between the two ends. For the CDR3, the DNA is TGTGCCAGTAGAACCCGGGGGCAGGCCTACTACGAGCAGTACTTC. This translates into CASRTRGQAYYEQYF.

Here the CDR3 reads CATSDGPYNEQFF. CDR3 DNA: TGTGCCACCAGTGATGGACCGTACAATGAGCAGTTCTTC. V gene TRBV24-1 combines with J gene TRBJ2-1; D remains ambiguous. The germline V and J ends were trimmed by 3 bases and 4 bases, with 6 bases remaining between them. Germline V gene lookup returns CDR1 KGHDR and CDR2 SFDVKD. The CDR3 is 13 residues long.